Each of the 29 T cell receptor beta chains below was sequenced from the same sample in a study of shared clonotypes between healthy human individuals. Positive CCR7 selection of CD45RO-negative cells yielded the naive CD8 cells, and terminally differentiated effector memory CD45RA+ cells were excluded. Clones were read by immunoSEQ multiplex PCR, and TCRdb kept only the in-frame ones, dropping some. The sample includes about 2.2 million clones, just over 90% of them seen just once. Input material: naive CD8+ T cells from PBMCs. These receptors were obtained from a man aged 18 to 29 in good health. Some clones in this sample may be carry-over from other donors' samples.

This clone is a singleton in its sample. This chain connects TRBV29-1 to TRBJ2-3, with D possibly being TRBD1 (6 bases). V was cut by 1 base and J by 0 bases, with 14 bases left in between. CDR1 is SQVTM and CDR2 is ANQGSEA in the germline V gene. CDR3 length equals 16 residues. The CDR3 spells CSVEVWGPSSTDTQYF. CDR3 DNA: TGCAGCGTTGAAGTCTGGGGGCCCTCTAGCACAGATACGCAGTATTTT.

This chain links TRBV7-6 with TRBJ1-4; D gene unclear. V was trimmed by 0 bases and J by 7 bases, leaving 6 bases between them. CDR1 is SGHVS and CDR2 is FNYEAQ in the germline V gene. The CDR3 spans 13 residues. In DNA form, the CDR3 reads TGTGCCAGCAGCTTAGCCCCCCGTGAAAAACTGTTTTTT. Translating gives CASSLAPREKLFF.

As regards this clone: The same CDR3 can be traced to other DNA sequences in this sample. This chain uses TRBV27 with TRBJ2-7; D possibly matches TRBD1 or TRBD2 (5 bases each). V was clipped by 3 bases and J by 2 bases, with 11 bases between them. Germline values: CDR1 MNHEY, CDR2 SMNVEV (reference sequence). The CDR3 extends over 14 amino acids. CDR3 coding DNA: TGTGCCAGCAGTTTGGGGACGGGACCCTACGAGCAGTACTTC. Translating it yields CASSLGTGPYEQYF.

The chain couples TRBV4-3 to TRBJ1-5; D gene unclear. CDR1 is LGHNA and CDR2 is YSLEER in the germline V gene. V was clipped by 1 base and J by 5 bases, with 15 bases between them. The CDR3 runs to 16 residues. The CDR3 protein is CASSQGWGEGDQPQHF. The CDR3 bases are TGCGCCAGCAGCCAAGGATGGGGAGAGGGCGATCAGCCCCAGCATTTT.

J is TRBJ1-5 and V is TRBV6-1; no clear D gene. Germline V gene sequence: CDR1 MNHNS, CDR2 SASEGT. The CDR3 is made up of 17 amino acids. Trimming shortened V by 3 bases and J by 6 bases, and 21 bases separated the two germline ends. The CDR3 coding sequence is TGTGCCAGCAGTGACCGGCTTTGGAGGGTAGTACTTCAGCCCCAGCATTTT. This translates into CASSDRLWRVVLQPQHF.

Worth noting for this clone: Within the sample, other DNA sequences also encode this same CDR3. The rearrangement joins TRBV9 to TRBJ2-7, with 10 nucleotides matching TRBD2. V gave up 0 bases and J gave up 6 bases; unmatched junction bases: 6. CDR3 length: 15 amino acids. CDR1 is SGDLS and CDR2 is YYNGEE in the germline V gene. As DNA, the CDR3 is TGTGCCAGCAGCGTAGCTGGGTTAGCGGGAGGCGAGCAGTACTTC. It encodes CASSVAGLAGGEQYF.

CDR3 residues: CASSIGGTPQYF. CDR3 nucleotides: TGTGCCAGCAGTATAGGAGGGACACCCCAGTACTTC. V is TRBV7-9 and J is TRBJ2-5; TRBD1 or TRBD2 may be the D gene (6 bases each). V gave up 6 bases and J gave up 9 bases, with 14 bases separating them. In germline, CDR1 is SEHNR, CDR2 FQNEAQ (reference sequence). The CDR3 runs 12 residues. The full variable domain, its missing parts supplied by reference TRBV7-9 and TRBJ2-5, is DTGVSQNPRHKITKRGQNVTFRCDPISEHNRLYWYRQTLGQGPEFLTYFQNEAQLEKSRLLSDRFSAERPKGSFSTLEIQRTEQGDSAMYLCASSIGGTPQYFGPGTRLLVL.

The V and J genes are TRBV11-2 and TRBJ2-1; D possibly corresponds to TRBD2 (6 bases). The V end was cut by 4 bases, the J end by 7 bases, with 17 bases between. CDR1 SGHAT and CDR2 FQNNGV come from the germline V gene. CDR3 length: 15 amino acids. The CDR3 loop reads CASSYPGAGWNEQFF. DNA of the CDR3: TGTGCCAGCAGCTACCCCGGGGCGGGGTGGAATGAGCAGTTCTTC.

This clone has a handful of counts. This specimen includes other DNA sequences encoding the same CDR3. The rearrangement joins TRBV6-1 to TRBJ1-1; D not certain. CDR1 and CDR2 from the germline V gene are MNHNS and SASEGT. There are 15 residues in the CDR3. With 0 bases removed from V and 0 bases from J, the gap between germline ends came to 8 bases. This CDR3 reads CASSEAAPMNTEAFF. As DNA, the CDR3 is TGTGCCAGCAGTGAAGCAGCTCCGATGAACACTGAAGCTTTCTTT.

The chain links TRBV7-2 to TRBJ2-3; D is ambiguous. The CDR3 extends over 13 amino acids. Germline V gene data show CDR1 as SGHTA and CDR2 as FQGNSA. V was shortened by 4 bases and J by 4 bases, with 9 bases between the two germline ends. CDR3 sequence reads: CASSSSTADTQYF. The CDR3, as DNA: TGTGCCAGCAGCTCTTCCACGGCAGATACGCAGTATTTT.

This sequence joins TRBV5-6 and TRBJ2-1; the D is unclear. Trimming took off 3 bases at V and 6 bases at J, with 7 bases between the two ends. Germline V gene data show CDR1 as SGHDT and CDR2 as YYEEEE. The CDR3 has 12 residues. Here the CDR3 reads CASSYFGNEQFF. The CDR3 nucleotides read TGTGCCAGCAGCTATTTCGGCAATGAGCAGTTCTTC.

The chain links TRBV9 to TRBJ2-5; 7 bases match TRBD1. Germline V lookup: CDR1 SGDLS, CDR2 YYNGEE. After removal of 4 bases from V and 2 bases from J, the junction contained 8 bases not matched to a gene. This CDR3 is built from 15 residues. CDR3 in amino acids: CASSPGGQEQETQYF. The CDR3 coding sequence is TGTGCCAGCAGCCCAGGGGGACAAGAACAAGAGACCCAGTACTTC.

V usage is TRBV28 and J usage is TRBJ2-7, with no clear D. V was pared by 3 bases and J by 4 bases, with 13 bases between. CDR1 is MDHEN and CDR2 is SYDVKM in the germline V gene. The CDR3 runs to 14 residues. The CDR3 nucleotides read TGTGCCAGCAGTTTGGCCGGGTGGGGATACGAGCAGTACTTC. Translation: CASSLAGWGYEQYF.

The genes are TRBV2 and TRBJ2-1, with no clear D. The germline V gene has CDR1 SNHLY and CDR2 FYNNEI. Trimming removed 6 bases at V and 6 bases at J, with 15 bases between. The CDR3 sequence is 14 residues long. The CDR3 reads CASSVNRARNEQFF. DNA for the CDR3: TGTGCCAGCAGCGTAAACCGGGCCCGCAATGAGCAGTTCTTC.

The chain is built from TRBV28 and TRBJ2-3, with 8 bases matching TRBD2. Looked up from germline, CDR1 is MDHEN and CDR2 is SYDVKM. Germline trimming cut 3 bases from V and 6 bases from J; bases unmatched to any gene: 20. There are 19 residues in the CDR3. The CDR3 loop is CASSLSERVLFAGGDTQYF. In DNA form, the CDR3 reads TGTGCCAGCAGTTTGTCGGAGAGGGTTTTGTTCGCGGGAGGTGATACGCAGTATTTT.

In its sample, this clone was seen once. The chain has TRBV29-1 and TRBJ2-1; D is perhaps TRBD2 (6 bases). This CDR3 is built from 15 residues. Germline lookup yields CDR1 SQVTM and CDR2 ANQGSEA. Trimming removed 7 bases from V and 0 bases from J, with 16 bases in between. The CDR3 nucleotides read TGCAGCGGAAGCTGGAGGGGAGGCTCCTACAATGAGCAGTTCTTC. Its translation is CSGSWRGGSYNEQFF.

The CDR3 DNA follows: TGTGCCAGCAGCACCCGGGACAGGGCGTCCTACGAGCAGTACTTC. Translating it yields CASSTRDRASYEQYF. The chain recombines TRBV7-9 with TRBJ2-7, with 9 bases fitting TRBD1. Germline V gene sequence: CDR1 SEHNR, CDR2 FQNEAQ (reference sequence). V lost 5 bases, J lost 1 base, and 6 bases stayed unmatched. The CDR3 covers 15 residues.

The chain uses TRBV10-3 and TRBJ2-7; D is unclear. The V end lost 3 bases, the J end lost 2 bases, and 8 bases lay between the germline ends. The CDR3 consists of 13 residues. Germline-derived CDR1 and CDR2 are ENHRY and SYGVKD. The CDR3 DNA reads TGTGCCATCAGTGAACCAGGTGCCTACGAGCAGTACTTC. This translates into CAISEPGAYEQYF.

The chain combines TRBV4-3 with TRBJ2-7; 9 bases map to TRBD1. J gave up 3 bases and V 6 bases, and 6 bases lay outside the gene matches. This CDR3 is 14 amino acids long. Germline lookup yields CDR1 LGHNA and CDR2 YSLEER. CDR3 sequence (DNA): TGCGCCAGCAGTCCCGGGACAGGGAACTACGAGCAGTACTTC. This encodes CASSPGTGNYEQYF.

The genes are TRBV4-1 and TRBJ2-7, with 7 bases identical to TRBD1. Germline values: CDR1 MGHRA, CDR2 YSYEKL. The CDR3 extends over 14 amino acids. V dropped 2 bases and J dropped 2; count of bases not matched to a gene: 3. CDR3 DNA: TGCGCCAGCAGCCAATGGACAGGCCCCTACGAGCAGTACTTC. This encodes CASSQWTGPYEQYF.

The J gene is TRBJ2-2, the V gene TRBV10-1; D is perhaps TRBD2 (5 bases). The CDR3 extends over 16 amino acids. The V end lost 3 bases, the J end lost 6 bases, and 17 bases lay between the germline ends. The germline V gene encodes CDR1 WNHNN and CDR2 SYGVQD (reference sequence). The CDR3 reads CASSDSGLVRSGELFF. DNA for the CDR3: TGCGCCAGCAGTGACTCCGGACTGGTTCGATCCGGGGAGCTGTTTTTT.

Only one count was recorded for this clone. V gene TRBV29-1 combines with J gene TRBJ2-2; 9 bases agree with TRBD1. Germline V gene lookup returns CDR1 SQVTM and CDR2 ANQGSEA. There are 15 residues in the CDR3. V shed 5 bases and J 1 base; nucleotides not matched to a gene: 5. The CDR3 loop is CSVNLGQGNTGELFF. CDR3 DNA: TGCAGCGTTAACCTGGGACAGGGGAACACCGGGGAGCTGTTTTTT.

Of note for this clone: A junction end diverges from the germline sequence, so it may reflect a read error. The chain is built from TRBV7-9 and TRBJ2-2; D is perhaps TRBD2 (6 bases). The CDR3 is 11 residues long. Germline V gene data show CDR1 as SEHNR and CDR2 as FQNEAQ (reference sequence). CDR3 bases: TGCGGAGGGGTCCACACCGGGGAGCTGTTTTTT. Its protein is CGGVHTGELFF.

This chain links TRBV2 with TRBJ1-5; no firm D call. The CDR3 totals 15 residues. Germline-derived CDR1 and CDR2 are SNHLY and FYNNEI. V was pared by 10 bases and J by 0 bases, with 16 bases between. The CDR3 region is CATDTDKTSNQPQHF. The DNA for the CDR3 is TGTGCCACCGACACCGACAAGACTAGCAATCAGCCCCAGCATTTT.

This chain links TRBV9 with TRBJ1-2; D possibly corresponds to TRBD1 (5 bases). V was trimmed by 0 bases and J by 6 bases, leaving 9 bases between them. Per germline, CDR1 SGDLS and CDR2 YYNGEE. This CDR3 spans 13 amino acids. In nucleotides, the CDR3 is TGTGCCAGCAGCGTAGGACAGCGTAATGGCTACACCTTC. Translating it yields CASSVGQRNGYTF.

V usage is TRBV6-5 and J usage is TRBJ2-1; D is unresolved. Per the germline V gene, CDR1 is MNHEY and CDR2 is SVGAGI. The CDR3 is 15 residues long. Trimming pared 0 bases from V and 4 bases from J, leaving 10 bases between. CDR3 region: CASSYSSSVYNEQFF. CDR3 coding DNA: TGTGCCAGCAGTTACTCCTCTTCGGTTTACAATGAGCAGTTCTTC.

The V call is TRBV5-4, the J call TRBJ2-7; D tentatively fits TRBD1 or TRBD2 (5 bases each). The CDR3 is 14 residues long. Trimming took off 3 bases at V and 5 bases at J, with 15 bases between the two ends. Germline assignment: CDR1 SGHNT and CDR2 YYREEE (reference sequence). The CDR3, as DNA: TGTGCCAGCAGCTCCCGGGACCGGCCCCACGAGCAGTACTTC. Residues: CASSSRDRPHEQYF.

V gene TRBV11-1 combines with J gene TRBJ2-1, with unresolved D. CDR1 is SGHAT, CDR2 FQDESV, per germline (reference sequence). The CDR3 contains 14 residues. V lost 1 base and J lost 4, with 8 bases in between. CDR3 sequence reads: CASSLEMGYNEQFF. Here the CDR3 DNA reads TGTGCCAGCAGCTTAGAAATGGGGTACAATGAGCAGTTCTTC.

The V and J genes are TRBV19 and TRBJ1-4; D unclear. CDR1 is LNHDA and CDR2 is SQIVND in the germline V gene (reference sequence). V lost 3 bases and J lost 5, with 10 bases in between. The CDR3 consists of 14 residues. As DNA, the CDR3 is TGTGCCAGTAGTATCTTGGGCGGCAATGAAAAACTGTTTTTT. Its protein is CASSILGGNEKLFF.